The rows below give T cell receptor beta chains drawn from one sample of a study of CD8 T cells in acute hepatitis C reinfection. Libraries were prepared by immunoSEQ multiplex PCR; TCRdb keeps only in-frame clonotypes and omits some of them. The sample has over 35,000 clones, more than 75% seen once. Material for sequencing was naive CD8+ T cells from PBMCs. The receptors come from a man aged 25 to 45 with chronic hepatitis C. Each CDR3 is given with its conserved first and last residue. Each record gives: D gene, J gene, clone size, V gene, CDR3 DNA, CDR3 protein. The D gene is left open where the match is weak. Rows give clone size only sometimes, using once, few, many, or a class for an expanded clone.

d_call: TRBD2
j_call: TRBJ2-7
clone_size: .
v_call: TRBV5-4
cdr3_nt: TGTGCCAGCTACGAGTGGGGGGGCTACGAGCAGTACTTC
cdr3_aa: CASYEWGGYEQYF

d_call: .
j_call: TRBJ1-3
clone_size: .
v_call: TRBV7-9
cdr3_nt: TGTGCCAGCAGGGAGGGCGCAGGTTCTGGAAACACCATATATTTT
cdr3_aa: CASREGAGSGNTIYF

d_call: TRBD2
j_call: TRBJ2-3
clone_size: .
v_call: TRBV19
cdr3_nt: TGTGCCAGTAGTATAGTAGCGGGGGGGCTAGATACGCAGTATTTT
cdr3_aa: CASSIVAGGLDTQYF

d_call: .
j_call: TRBJ1-1
clone_size: .
v_call: TRBV4-1
cdr3_nt: TGCGCCAGCAGCCAAGATCACCAGGGGTTCGTCCTAGGGACTGAAGCTTTCTTT
cdr3_aa: CASSQDHQGFVLGTEAFF

d_call: .
j_call: TRBJ1-1
clone_size: .
v_call: TRBV27
cdr3_nt: TGTGCCAGCAGTTTAGTACAGGGCTATGAGGCTTTCTTT
cdr3_aa: CASSLVQGYEAFF

d_call: .
j_call: TRBJ2-7
clone_size: once
v_call: TRBV7-9
cdr3_nt: TGTGCCAGCAGCTTCGAAGGCATCCACGAGCAGTACTTC
cdr3_aa: CASSFEGIHEQYF

d_call: .
j_call: TRBJ2-7
clone_size: .
v_call: TRBV23-1
cdr3_nt: TGCGCCAGCCGGGGGACAGCCGCCTACGAGCAGTACTTC
cdr3_aa: CASRGTAAYEQYF

d_call: .
j_call: TRBJ1-4
clone_size: .
v_call: TRBV11-2
cdr3_nt: TGTGCCAGCAGCTTAGTTCCAGGAAATAATGAAAAACTGTTTTTT
cdr3_aa: CASSLVPGNNEKLFF

d_call: .
j_call: TRBJ1-2
clone_size: .
v_call: TRBV6-5
cdr3_nt: TGTGCCAGCAGCACGGTTGGGGTATTTGGCTACACCTTC
cdr3_aa: CASSTVGVFGYTF

d_call: TRBD2
j_call: TRBJ2-7
clone_size: once
v_call: TRBV27
cdr3_nt: TGTGCCAGCAGTTTAGTTAGCGGGGGGGCCTACGAGCAGTACTTC
cdr3_aa: CASSLVSGGAYEQYF

d_call: TRBD1
j_call: TRBJ2-7
clone_size: .
v_call: TRBV27
cdr3_nt: TGTGCCAGCAGCAGAACGACAGGGTCGTTGGTAGGCGAGCAGTACTTC
cdr3_aa: CASSRTTGSLVGEQYF

d_call: TRBD1
j_call: TRBJ2-7
clone_size: few
v_call: TRBV6-1
cdr3_nt: TGTGCCAGCAGTGATTGGACAGGGATTAACGAGCAGTACTTC
cdr3_aa: CASSDWTGINEQYF

d_call: .
j_call: TRBJ2-5
clone_size: .
v_call: TRBV13
cdr3_nt: TGTGCCAGCAGCCCCCTACAAGAGACCCAGTACTTC
cdr3_aa: CASSPLQETQYF

d_call: TRBD2
j_call: TRBJ2-1
clone_size: .
v_call: TRBV6-5
cdr3_nt: TGTGCCAGCAGTCTAGCGGGAGGCCTCAATGAGCAGTTCTTC
cdr3_aa: CASSLAGGLNEQFF

d_call: .
j_call: TRBJ1-1
clone_size: .
v_call: TRBV10-3
cdr3_nt: TGTGCCATCAGTGTGGGGTCACCCTCTGAAGCTTTCTTT
cdr3_aa: CAISVGSPSEAFF

d_call: .
j_call: TRBJ1-2
clone_size: .
v_call: TRBV5-1
cdr3_nt: TGCGCCAGCAGCTTGGAAGGCTATGGCTACACCTTC
cdr3_aa: CASSLEGYGYTF

d_call: .
j_call: TRBJ1-1
clone_size: .
v_call: TRBV6-1
cdr3_nt: TGTGCCAGCAGTGGACTTGTCACTGAAGCTTTCTTT
cdr3_aa: CASSGLVTEAFF

d_call: .
j_call: TRBJ1-1
clone_size: .
v_call: TRBV30
cdr3_nt: TGTGCCTGGAGCACCCCCCTTTTTATCCCAGGGATCATGGGGACTGAAGCTTTCTTT
cdr3_aa: CAWSTPLFIPGIMGTEAFF

d_call: TRBD1
j_call: TRBJ2-7
clone_size: .
v_call: TRBV5-1
cdr3_nt: TGCGCCAGCAGCTGGGCAGCCGGGACAGGGGCCTACGAGCAGTACTTC
cdr3_aa: CASSWAAGTGAYEQYF

d_call: .
j_call: TRBJ2-5
clone_size: once
v_call: TRBV6-5
cdr3_nt: TGTGCCAGCAGTTCCTCAGTCGGGGCTGTGACCCAGTACTTC
cdr3_aa: CASSSSVGAVTQYF

d_call: .
j_call: TRBJ2-5
clone_size: .
v_call: TRBV5-6
cdr3_nt: TGTGCCAGTAACTATCGCCCGGGGGCCCGAACTGAGACCCAGTACTTC
cdr3_aa: CASNYRPGARTETQYF

d_call: .
j_call: TRBJ1-5
clone_size: .
v_call: TRBV27
cdr3_nt: TGTGCCAGCAGTTTATATGCAGCTACATATAGCAATCAGCCCCAGCATTTT
cdr3_aa: CASSLYAATYSNQPQHF

d_call: .
j_call: TRBJ1-5
clone_size: .
v_call: TRBV7-2
cdr3_nt: TGTGCCAGCAGCTTAGTATCCCAGGGGTTGAGTCAGCCCCAGCATTTT
cdr3_aa: CASSLVSQGLSQPQHF

d_call: TRBD2
j_call: TRBJ2-7
clone_size: .
v_call: TRBV19
cdr3_nt: TGTGCCAGTAGTATCACTAGCGGGGACTACGAGCAGTACTTC
cdr3_aa: CASSITSGDYEQYF

d_call: .
j_call: TRBJ2-7
clone_size: .
v_call: TRBV19
cdr3_nt: TGTGCCAGTAGTAGCGGTCCCCCTACCTACGAGCAGTACTTC
cdr3_aa: CASSSGPPTYEQYF

d_call: .
j_call: TRBJ2-7
clone_size: .
v_call: TRBV6-5
cdr3_nt: TGTGCCAGCAGCTCCCTCGATTACGAGCAGTACTTC
cdr3_aa: CASSSLDYEQYF